The source of this T cell receptor (beta chain) is a study of blood T cells in healthy people across ages. With a J-beta primer mix and a sample-barcoded 5' primer, a second PCR ran roughly 6 to 11 cycles. MiXCR was run by TCRdb on the 5' RACE reads, yielding one entry per CDR3 protein. The sample holds around 710,000 distinct CDR3 sequences, approximately 39% seen once. This clonotype showed up many times. There are 15 residues in the CDR3. This TCR was sampled from a woman between 55 and 75 years old in good health. Sequenced input: blood. The V and J genes are TRBV21-1 and TRBJ2-6. TRBV21-1 is marked as a pseudogene. In DNA, the CDR3 is TGTGCCAGCCACGTCTTGTTTTCTGGGGCCAACGTCCTGACTTTC. It specifies CASHVLFSGANVLTF.